Shown below are 27 T cell receptor beta chains from a single sample sequenced in a study of blood T cells in healthy people across ages. A sample-barcoded 5' primer and a J-beta primer mix were used in a second PCR of roughly 7 to 12 cycles. Each CDR3 protein is one row after TCRdb ran MiXCR on the 5' RACE reads. The sample records about 1.1 million distinct CDR3 sequences, roughly two fifths being singletons. Sequenced material: blood. These receptors came from a man between 18 and 35 years old in good health.

J is TRBJ2-3 and V is TRBV25-1; the D gene is possibly TRBD2 (5 bases). V was cut by 3 bases and J by 2 bases, with 12 bases left in between. The germline V gene encodes CDR1 MGHDK and CDR2 SYGVNS. The length of the CDR3 is 15 residues. CDR3 coding DNA: TGTGCCAGCAGTGATGCGAGCGGAATCACAGATACGCAGTATTTT. Its translation: CASSDASGITDTQYF.

This chain joins TRBV7-9 and TRBJ1-2; D uncertain. The CDR3 loop spans 13 amino acids. V was clipped by 1 base and J by 7 bases, with 10 bases between them. Germline V gene sequence: CDR1 SEHNR, CDR2 FQNEAQ (reference sequence). CDR3 DNA sequence: TGTGCCAGCAGCTTAGGGGGTCGGGCTGGCTACACCTTC. Its protein product is CASSLGGRAGYTF.

This chain joins TRBV4-2 and TRBJ2-3; perhaps TRBD2 as D (5 bases). The CDR3 runs to 15 residues. Germline CDR1 is LGHNA and CDR2 is YNFKEQ. Trimming left V 6 bases short and J 2 bases short, with 15 bases between. CDR3 coding DNA: TGTGCCAGCAGTCAATATAGGGAGATCACAGATACGCAGTATTTT. Translating gives CASSQYREITDTQYF.

This chain links TRBV12-5 with TRBJ2-3; TRBD1 aligns across 10 bases. Trimming removed 2 bases from V and 2 bases from J; junction bases left unmatched: 7. In germline, CDR1 is LGHNT, CDR2 FRNRAP. CDR3 length equals 17 residues. The CDR3 region is CASGLTPRQGATDTQYF. CDR3 in DNA: TGTGCTAGTGGTTTGACGCCAAGACAGGGGGCCACAGATACGCAGTATTTT.

This rearrangement joins TRBV12-5 to TRBJ2-1, with TRBD2 as a possible D gene (5 bases). V lost 0 bases and J lost 5, with 11 bases in between. Germline CDR1 is LGHNT and CDR2 is FRNRAP. This CDR3 region has 15 residues. CDR3 sequence (DNA): TGTGCTAGTGGTTTGGTCGGTTGGGGAGACAATGAGCAGTTCTTC. The encoded protein is CASGLVGWGDNEQFF.

The chain uses TRBV7-9 and TRBJ2-7; D possibly corresponds to TRBD2 (5 bases). The CDR3 has 15 residues. The ends were cut back, 1 base at V and 3 bases at J, with 13 bases in the middle. CDR1 is SEHNR, CDR2 FQNEAQ, per germline (reference sequence). This CDR3 reads CASSLGGRGIYEQYF. DNA of the CDR3: TGTGCCAGCAGCTTAGGAGGGAGAGGCATCTACGAGCAGTACTTC.

This clonotype turned up a few times. The gene calls are TRBV20-1 and TRBJ2-5, with D unclear. This CDR3 is built from 13 residues. The ends were cut back, 7 bases at V and 5 bases at J, with 17 bases in the middle. The germline V gene encodes CDR1 DFQATT and CDR2 SNEGSKA (reference sequence). CDR3 DNA: TGCAGTGGGCGTGGCCTTGGTGAGGAGACCCAGTACTTC. It translates to CSGRGLGEETQYF.

The chain has TRBV20-1 and TRBJ1-2; perhaps TRBD1 as D (6 bases). CDR1 and CDR2 (germline): DFQATT, SNEGSKA (reference sequence). Trimming removed 1 base at V and 4 bases at J, with 13 bases between. The CDR3 sequence is 14 residues long. This CDR3 reads CSARGTASGYGYTF. CDR3 nucleotides: TGCAGTGCTAGAGGGACAGCCAGCGGCTATGGCTACACCTTC.

This rearrangement joins TRBV12-3 or TRBV12-4 to TRBJ1-1, with 8 bases aligning to TRBD1. Trimming cost V 5 bases and J 7 bases; bases outside gene matches: 9. CDR3 length equals 14 residues. The CDR3: CASSVGAGTGEAFF. DNA for the CDR3: TGTGCCAGCAGTGTAGGGGCGGGGACAGGTGAAGCTTTCTTT.

J is TRBJ2-1 and V is TRBV4-3; D is unresolved. The CDR3 is made up of 14 amino acids. The V and J ends lost 0 bases and 7 bases respectively, with 10 bases between them. Germline V CDR1 and CDR2: LGHNA, YSLEER. The CDR3 coding sequence is TGCGCCAGCAGCCAAGATCGGTTCGGGAATGAGCAGTTCTTC. Its translation: CASSQDRFGNEQFF.

Only a few counts were recorded for this clonotype. This rearrangement joins TRBV28 to TRBJ1-3; D not certain. Germline lookup yields CDR1 MDHEN and CDR2 SYDVKM. V shed 4 bases and J shed 1 base, with 17 bases lying between them. The CDR3 totals 17 residues. In DNA form, the CDR3 reads TGTGCCAGCAGTTCCCCGTCACACTTCCCTTCTGGAAACACCATATATTTT. The encoded protein is CASSSPSHFPSGNTIYF. Variable domain in full (rest from reference TRBV28 and TRBJ1-3): DVKVTQSSRYLVKRTGEKVFLECVQDMDHENMFWYRQDPGLGLRLIYFSYDVKMKEKGDIPEGYSVSREKKERFSLILESASTNQTSMYLCASSSPSHFPSGNTIYFGEGSWLTVV.

To note about this clonotype: A much larger clone is a single base away; this may be a read error. This chain links TRBV5-1 with TRBJ2-3, with D perhaps matching TRBD2 (6 bases). Germline-derived CDR1 and CDR2 are SGHRS and YFSETQ. This CDR3 comprises 13 residues. This CDR3 is CASRRGDTDTQYF. Here the CDR3 DNA reads TGCGCAAGCCGTCGCGGGGACACAGATACGCAGTATTTT.

DNA of the CDR3: TGTGCCAGCAGCGTAGATCCAGGGACTAACTATGGCTACACCTTC. It codes for CASSVDPGTNYGYTF. The chain carries TRBV9 and TRBJ1-2, with a weak D call TRBD1 (5 bases). V shed 0 bases and J shed 0 bases, with 9 bases lying between them. This CDR3 has 15 residues. Per germline, CDR1 SGDLS and CDR2 YYNGEE.

This clonotype was counted between two and nine times. The V gene is TRBV28, the J gene TRBJ1-5; 11 nucleotides align to TRBD1. Trimming cost V 6 bases and J 7 bases; bases outside gene matches: 8. CDR3 length equals 15 residues. The germline gives CDR1 MDHEN, CDR2 SYDVKM. The CDR3 DNA reads as TGTGCCAGCAGCCAGGGGACAGGGGGTAAGCAGCCCCAGCATTTT. As protein: CASSQGTGGKQPQHF.

The CDR3 sequence: CASGLGEVGYGYTF. DNA for the CDR3: TGTGCCAGCGGCCTCGGGGAGGTTGGCTATGGCTACACCTTC. V gene TRBV7-2 combines with J gene TRBJ1-2; no firm D call. The V gene lost 8 bases and the J gene lost 4 bases, with 17 bases spanning the gap. CDR3 length: 14 amino acids. In germline, CDR1 is SGHTA, CDR2 FQGNSA.

Here the CDR3 reads CSAHTGQGITDTQYF. The DNA for the CDR3 is TGCAGTGCCCACACGGGACAGGGGATCACAGATACGCAGTATTTT. This chain connects TRBV20-1 to TRBJ2-3; 10 bases are a match to TRBD1. V dropped 6 bases and J dropped 2; count of bases not matched to a gene: 8. Looked up from germline, CDR1 is DFQATT and CDR2 is SNEGSKA (reference sequence). The CDR3 consists of 15 residues.

The V and J genes are TRBV12-3 or TRBV12-4 and TRBJ2-1; 9 positions agree with TRBD1. The end of the DNA fits TRBJ2-7 better, so the J call may be wrong. CDR3 length: 15 residues. DNA for the CDR3: TGTGCCAGCCACAGGGAGGACAGGGGTCCAGGTGAGCAGTACTTC. Amino acid sequence: CASHREDRGPGEQYF.

This clonotype is a singleton in its sample. The genes are TRBV25-1 and TRBJ2-5; maybe TRBD2 (6 bases). V lost 8 bases and J lost 1, with 14 bases in between. Germline-derived CDR1 and CDR2 are MGHDK and SYGVNS. CDR3 size: 14 residues. This chain's CDR3 is CASVGGGVQETQYF. The CDR3, as DNA: TGTGCCAGCGTGGGGGGAGGAGTCCAAGAGACCCAGTACTTC.

In regard to this clonotype: A much bigger clone sits one base away, suggesting this may be a read error. The chain uses TRBV12-3 or TRBV12-4 and TRBJ1-2; perhaps TRBD1 as D (6 bases). The CDR3 is made up of 16 amino acids. The V and J ends lost 3 bases and 2 bases respectively, with 16 bases between them. CDR3 loop: CASSFEGVGGNYGYTF. For the CDR3, the DNA is TGTGCCAGCAGTTTCGAAGGGGTAGGGGGGAACTATGGCTACACCTTC.

The gene calls are TRBV7-8 and TRBJ2-5; 7 nucleotides line up with TRBD2. TRBJ2-1 matches the DNA end more closely, so the J call is doubtful. Germline V lookup: CDR1 SGHVS, CDR2 FQNEAQ. CDR3 length equals 17 residues. CDR3 DNA sequence: TGTGCCAGCAGCTTAGGAAGCGGGACTTTGGATAAAGAGACCCAGTTCTTC. Amino acids: CASSLGSGTLDKETQFF.

This chain joins TRBV28 and TRBJ2-3; 7 bases match TRBD1. V was clipped by 6 bases and J by 4 bases; unmatched bases: 7. Germline CDR1 is MDHEN and CDR2 is SYDVKM. This CDR3 contains 14 residues. CDR3 DNA: TGTGCCAGCAGCATGACAGGGAGCGCAGATACGCAGTATTTT. It translates to CASSMTGSADTQYF.

The gene calls are TRBV7-2 and TRBJ1-4; D is uncertain. The ends were cut back, 4 bases at V and 6 bases at J, with 15 bases in the middle. Germline CDR1 is SGHTA and CDR2 is FQGNSA. CDR3 length equals 15 residues. In DNA form, the CDR3 reads TGTGCCAGCAGCTCGCCGGCCTACGGCGATGAAAAACTGTTTTTT. It is translated as CASSSPAYGDEKLFF.

V usage is TRBV10-3 and J usage is TRBJ1-1; D is possibly TRBD1 (5 bases). CDR1 and CDR2 from the germline V gene are ENHRY and SYGVKD. V was shortened by 5 bases and J by 1 base, with 8 bases between the two germline ends. This CDR3 has 13 amino acids. CDR3 sequence (DNA): TGTGCCATCAGTCCAGGGTCGAACACTGAAGCTTTCTTT. Translation: CAISPGSNTEAFF.

Only a few counts were recorded for this clonotype. V gene TRBV20-1 combines with J gene TRBJ1-1; 7 bases line up with TRBD1. The length of the CDR3 is 15 residues. Looked up from germline, CDR1 is DFQATT and CDR2 is SNEGSKA (reference sequence). V was pared by 3 bases and J by 0 bases, with 7 bases of the junction left unmatched. The CDR3: CSASVGTALNTEAFF. CDR3 in DNA: TGCAGTGCTAGTGTGGGGACAGCACTGAACACTGAAGCTTTCTTT.

The rearrangement uses TRBV5-1 and TRBJ2-3; possible D gene TRBD2, 6 bases. V gave up 0 bases and J gave up 3 bases, with 14 bases separating them. Per germline, CDR1 SGHRS and CDR2 YFSETQ. CDR3 size: 16 residues. Here the CDR3 reads CASSLEGGVSTDTQYF. For the CDR3, the DNA is TGCGCCAGCAGCTTGGAGGGCGGGGTGTCGACAGATACGCAGTATTTT.

The chain links TRBV2 to TRBJ2-2; no clear D. The CDR3 spans 15 residues. V lost 4 bases and J 4 bases, leaving 13 bases between the germline ends. CDR1 SNHLY and CDR2 FYNNEI come from the germline V gene. The CDR3 DNA sequence: TGTGCCAGCAGTGCCGGGTACTATTCCACCGGGGAGCTGTTTTTT. Its protein product is CASSAGYYSTGELFF.

This clonotype was observed a single time. The chain carries TRBV6-5 and TRBJ1-1; 7 nucleotides align to TRBD1. CDR1 MNHEY and CDR2 SVGAGI come from the germline V gene. V lost 4 bases and J lost 3; bases outside the gene matches: 5. The CDR3 is 14 residues long. Here the CDR3 reads CASSSPDRDTEAFF. The CDR3 DNA follows: TGTGCCAGCAGTTCCCCCGACAGGGACACTGAAGCTTTCTTT.